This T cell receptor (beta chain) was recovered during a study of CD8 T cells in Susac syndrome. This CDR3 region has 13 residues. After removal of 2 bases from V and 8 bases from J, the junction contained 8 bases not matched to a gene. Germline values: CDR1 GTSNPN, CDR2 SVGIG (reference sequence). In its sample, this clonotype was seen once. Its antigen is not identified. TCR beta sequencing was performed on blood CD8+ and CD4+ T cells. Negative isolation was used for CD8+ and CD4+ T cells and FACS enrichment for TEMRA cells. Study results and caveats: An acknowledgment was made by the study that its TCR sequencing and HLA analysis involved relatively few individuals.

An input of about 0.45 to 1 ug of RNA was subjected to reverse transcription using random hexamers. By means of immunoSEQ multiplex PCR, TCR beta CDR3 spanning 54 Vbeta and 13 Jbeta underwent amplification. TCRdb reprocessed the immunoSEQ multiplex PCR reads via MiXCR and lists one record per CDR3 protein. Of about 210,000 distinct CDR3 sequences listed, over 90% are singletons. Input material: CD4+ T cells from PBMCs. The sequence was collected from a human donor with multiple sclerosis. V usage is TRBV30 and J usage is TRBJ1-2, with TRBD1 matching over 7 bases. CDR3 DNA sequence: TGTGCCTGGAGTTCACAGGGGATAAAAGGCTACACCTTC. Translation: CAWSSQGIKGYTF.